This TCR beta chain was profiled in a study of cytomegalovirus exposure and HLA in healthy donors. Study observations and caveats: An analysis that came later showed most CMV-associated TCR beta chains appearing HLA-restricted.

This CDR3 has 13 amino acids. Germline-derived CDR1 and CDR2 are SQVTM and ANQGSEA. V trimming: 4 bases; J trimming: 5 bases; junction bases outside the gene matches: 5. With 60 Vbeta and 13 Jbeta primers, the PCR was carried out. Measured with immunoSEQ multiplex PCR; TCRdb has only the in-frame clones, and not every one. The table records about 140,000 clones, roughly four fifths of them present only once. A note on this clone: Its antigen is as yet unknown.

Each of the donors was a healthy bone marrow donor. This TCR was sampled from a female donor in good health and CMV-seronegative. The sequencing input was PBMCs. This chain joins TRBV29-1 and TRBJ1-5, with 7 bases that match TRBD1. In DNA, the CDR3 is TGCAGCGTTGTAACAGGGGACCATCAGCCCCAGCATTTT. Translation: CSVVTGDHQPQHF.